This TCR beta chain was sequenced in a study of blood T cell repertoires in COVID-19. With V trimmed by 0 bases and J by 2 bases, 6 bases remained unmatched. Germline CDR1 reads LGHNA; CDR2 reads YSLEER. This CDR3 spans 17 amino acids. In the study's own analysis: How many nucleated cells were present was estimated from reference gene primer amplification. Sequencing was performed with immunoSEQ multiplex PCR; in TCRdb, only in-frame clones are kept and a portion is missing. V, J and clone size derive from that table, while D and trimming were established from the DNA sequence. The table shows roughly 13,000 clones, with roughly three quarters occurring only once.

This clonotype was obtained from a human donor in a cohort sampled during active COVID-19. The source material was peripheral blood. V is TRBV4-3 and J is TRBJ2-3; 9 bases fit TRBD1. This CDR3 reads CASSQDGQGPVTDTQYF. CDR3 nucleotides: TGCGCCAGCAGCCAAGACGGACAGGGGCCAGTCACAGATACGCAGTATTTT.